Below are 21 T cell receptor beta chains sequenced from a single sample in a study of T-cell memory formation after mild COVID-19. Using its own MiXCR run on the 5' RACE reads, TCRdb lists one record per CDR3 protein. The sample lists 100,000 to 150,000 distinct CDR3 sequences, about 16% occurring once. The sample consisted of PBMCs or a T cell subset sorted from them (not recorded which). The receptors derive from an adult woman who had mild COVID-19 (a few samples of this study predate the infection). Cell type and time point are not known.

Relative to its sample, this clonotype is medium-sized. The chain links TRBV20-1 to TRBJ1-2; D not resolved. The CDR3 is 16 residues long. CDR1 is DFQATT, CDR2 SNEGSKA, per germline (reference sequence). V was shortened by 0 bases and J by 8 bases, with 22 bases between the two germline ends. DNA of the CDR3: TGCAGTGCTAGAGATCTCGGGGAAGAAGTCGTGAAGGGCTACACCTTC. The encoded protein is CSARDLGEEVVKGYTF.

V and J are TRBV5-5 and TRBJ2-1; D is unresolved. The CDR3 contains 12 residues. Germline-derived CDR1 and CDR2 are SGHKS and YYEKEE (reference sequence). V lost 0 bases, J lost 5 bases, and 3 bases lay in between. The CDR3 reads CASSLVHNEQFF. In nucleotides, the CDR3 is TGTGCCAGCAGCTTGGTGCACAATGAGCAGTTCTTC.

V gene TRBV9 combines with J gene TRBJ2-5, with TRBD2 matching over 11 bases. CDR3 length: 18 amino acids. Germline-derived CDR1 and CDR2 are SGDLS and YYNGEE. Trimming at V came to 4 bases and at J to 5 bases, leaving 16 bases not matched to a gene. The CDR3 DNA reads TGTGCCAGCAGCCCGTGGGGCGGGACTAGCGGCCCGGGGGAGACCCAGTACTTC. This sequence encodes CASSPWGGTSGPGETQYF.

This clonotype was seen ten or more times. The chain is built from TRBV18 and TRBJ2-3; D possibly uses TRBD1 or TRBD2 (6 bases each). Trimming cost V 6 bases and J 3 bases, with 16 bases left between them. The CDR3 spans 15 residues. Germline V lookup: CDR1 KGHSH, CDR2 LQKENI. The CDR3 protein is CASSLVGGRTDTQYF. In nucleotides, the CDR3 is TGTGCCAGCTCCCTTGTGGGGGGCAGGACAGATACGCAGTATTTT. Full variable domain (outside the CDR3, taken from reference TRBV18 and TRBJ2-3): NAGVMQNPRHLVRRRGQEARLRCSPMKGHSHVYWYRQLPEEGLKFMVYLQKENIIDESGMPKERFSAEFPKEGPSILRIQQVVRGDSAAYFCASSLVGGRTDTQYFGPGTRLTVL.

There are a few counts of this clonotype. The chain joins TRBV29-1 to TRBJ2-1; 10 bases fit TRBD2. The germline gives CDR1 SQVTM, CDR2 ANQGSEA. This CDR3 spans 15 amino acids. The V and J ends lost 4 bases and 9 bases, in that order; junction bases with no gene match: 12. CDR3 in DNA: TGCAGCGTTGGGGGACTAGCGTCGGTTTTGATTGAGCAGTTCTTC. Its translation: CSVGGLASVLIEQFF.

This clonotype was found a few times. CDR3 bases: TGTGCCAGCAGTGGCAGGGGGCTTGGAAACACCATATATTTT. It translates to CASSGRGLGNTIYF. V gene TRBV12-3 or TRBV12-4 combines with J gene TRBJ1-3, with TRBD1 identical over 8 bases. The CDR3 extends over 14 amino acids. The V gene end was trimmed by 5 bases and the J gene end by 3 bases; junction bases not matched to a gene: 3.

This clonotype has only a few counts. This rearrangement joins TRBV7-6 to TRBJ1-1, with 7 bases fitting TRBD1. This CDR3 spans 15 amino acids. Germline V gene data show CDR1 as SGHVS and CDR2 as FNYEAQ. Unmatched junction bases numbered 10, after V lost 5 bases and J lost 4 bases. The CDR3 is CASSIPETGFTEAFF. The CDR3 DNA reads TGTGCCAGCAGCATACCTGAGACAGGGTTCACTGAAGCTTTCTTT.

The V gene is TRBV7-9, the J gene TRBJ2-7; D not resolved. This CDR3 has 13 residues. Germline V CDR1 and CDR2: SEHNR, FQNEAQ (reference sequence). Trimming removed 3 bases at V and 2 bases at J, with 8 bases between. CDR3 amino acids: CASSFTLAYEQYF. In DNA, the CDR3 is TGTGCCAGCAGCTTTACCTTAGCCTACGAGCAGTACTTC.

The chain combines TRBV5-1 with TRBJ1-1; 10 nucleotides agree with TRBD1. Germline lookup yields CDR1 SGHRS and CDR2 YFSETQ. With V trimmed by 4 bases and J by 1 base, 4 bases remained unmatched. CDR3 length: 15 residues. CDR3 sequence reads: CASSPTGGTNTEAFF. The CDR3 DNA follows: TGCGCCAGCAGCCCGACAGGGGGCACGAACACTGAAGCTTTCTTT.

This clonotype was found a few times. This chain links TRBV20-1 with TRBJ2-3; D unresolved. V was pared by 0 bases and J by 1 base, with 14 bases between. The CDR3 is 16 amino acids. CDR1 is DFQATT and CDR2 is SNEGSKA in the germline V gene (reference sequence). The CDR3 is CSARDPFLVRTDTQYF. In DNA form, the CDR3 reads TGCAGTGCTAGAGATCCCTTTTTGGTCCGCACAGATACGCAGTATTTT.

The rearrangement links TRBV6-5 to TRBJ1-2, with D possibly matching TRBD1 (6 bases). Germline values: CDR1 MNHEY, CDR2 SVGAGI. The CDR3 sequence is 15 residues long. V lost 2 bases and J lost 0, with 10 bases in between. The CDR3 protein is CASSYGGPSNYGYTF. CDR3 DNA: TGTGCCAGCAGTTACGGGGGCCCCTCTAACTATGGCTACACCTTC.

The V gene is TRBV29-1, the J gene TRBJ2-1; D is ambiguous. Germline V gene sequence: CDR1 SQVTM, CDR2 ANQGSEA. The CDR3 runs 10 residues. Trimming removed 4 bases at V and 5 bases at J, with 3 bases between. In DNA form, the CDR3 reads TGCAGCGTTGGAAACAATGAGCAGTTCTTC. This translates into CSVGNNEQFF.

The chain combines TRBV7-2 with TRBJ2-2; a weak D match, TRBD2 (5 bases). V was pared by 5 bases and J by 1 base, with 23 bases between. CDR1 SGHTA and CDR2 FQGNSA come from the germline V gene. The CDR3 length is 19 residues. CDR3 nucleotides: TGTGCCAGCAGCACCCGGCACTTCGACTATACTAAGAACACCGGGGAGCTGTTTTTT. Amino acids: CASSTRHFDYTKNTGELFF.

This sequence joins TRBV7-2 and TRBJ1-2; no reliable D call. This CDR3 comprises 14 residues. The V and J ends lost 4 bases and 4 bases respectively, with 13 bases between them. CDR1 and CDR2 from the germline V gene are SGHTA and FQGNSA. CDR3 sequence (DNA): TGTGCCAGCAGCTCGGGCCTGGGCAGCTATGGCTACACCTTC. Protein sequence: CASSSGLGSYGYTF.

This clonotype was picked up a small number of times. The J gene is TRBJ2-3, the V gene TRBV9; D may correspond to TRBD1 or TRBD2 (5 bases each). Trimming removed 4 bases from V and 6 bases from J, with 21 bases in between. The CDR3 runs to 16 residues. Per germline, CDR1 SGDLS and CDR2 YYNGEE. Here the CDR3 reads CASSPRGPGRSDTQYF. The CDR3 nucleotides read TGTGCCAGCAGCCCAAGGGGACCCGGCAGGAGTGATACGCAGTATTTT.

There are a few counts of this clonotype. The V call is TRBV20-1, the J call TRBJ2-7; perhaps TRBD2 as D (5 bases). This CDR3 is 11 amino acids long. V shed 6 bases and J shed 2 bases, with 8 bases lying between them. From germline, CDR1 is DFQATT and CDR2 SNEGSKA (reference sequence). The CDR3 loop reads CSATNTYEQYF. CDR3 nucleotide sequence: TGCAGTGCGACTAATACCTACGAGCAGTACTTC.

This clonotype has more than one count but fewer than ten. The gene calls are TRBV29-1 and TRBJ2-1; TRBD2 matches at 7 bases. CDR1 and CDR2 (germline): SQVTM, ANQGSEA. V lost 4 bases, J lost 3 bases, and 6 bases stayed unmatched. The CDR3 consists of 14 residues. Here the CDR3 DNA reads TGCAGCGTTGGACGGACTAGTCTCTACAATGAGCAGTTCTTC. Translated: CSVGRTSLYNEQFF.

This clonotype showed up just a few times. The genes are TRBV6-1 and TRBJ2-7; D is tentatively TRBD1 or TRBD2 (5 bases each). Trimming removed 6 bases at V and 3 bases at J, with 30 bases between. The length of the CDR3 is 19 residues. Germline V gene sequence: CDR1 MNHNS, CDR2 SASEGT. The DNA for the CDR3 is TGTGCCAGCAGAGACCGGGGCCGTCCCCATCTCCCTTCATTCTACGAGCAGTACTTC. Translating gives CASRDRGRPHLPSFYEQYF.

The V gene is TRBV11-3, the J gene TRBJ2-3, with TRBD2 identical over 9 bases. The CDR3 loop spans 18 amino acids. The V gene's germline CDR1 is SGHNT and CDR2 YENEEA. Unmatched junction bases numbered 10, after V lost 3 bases and J lost 0 bases. The CDR3 DNA is TGTGCCAGCAGCTTGGGGCCTCTAGCGGGGCCAAGCACAGATACGCAGTATTTT. Its protein product is CASSLGPLAGPSTDTQYF.

This clonotype was found a few times. This rearrangement joins TRBV10-3 to TRBJ2-1; possible D gene TRBD1, 6 bases. This CDR3 spans 19 amino acids. CDR1 and CDR2 (germline): ENHRY, SYGVKD. The V gene lost 2 bases and the J gene lost 3 bases, with 23 bases spanning the gap. CDR3 bases: TGTGCCATCAGTGAGACCCGCAACTCCCCGGGACAAATCTACAATGAGCAGTTCTTC. Residues: CAISETRNSPGQIYNEQFF.

The chain recombines TRBV12-3 or TRBV12-4 with TRBJ1-1, with 7 nucleotides matching TRBD1. The CDR3 extends over 13 amino acids. V shed 6 bases, J shed 8 bases, and the junction held 9 bases outside the gene matches. The CDR3 loop reads CASSEQGFKEAFF. The CDR3 DNA sequence: TGTGCCAGCAGCGAACAGGGGTTTAAGGAAGCTTTCTTT.